Reported below is one T cell receptor beta chain. Its antigen is not known. The data stem from a study of T cell responses to AZD1222 COVID-19 vaccine. Clones were sequenced by immunoSEQ multiplex PCR, and TCRdb holds only the in-frame ones, with some missing. Of 70,000 to 95,000 clones listed, around 90% are singletons. V was pared by 9 bases and J by 0 bases, with 18 bases between. The CDR3 consists of 16 residues. Per the germline V gene, CDR1 is MNHEY and CDR2 is SMNVEV (reference sequence). Whole-study results and caveats: Among the donors, most were white British and more were female, and clonal diversity was possibly underestimated.

The chain couples TRBV27 to TRBJ1-5; D gene uncertain. The specimen was peripheral blood, collected 28 days after the second AZD1222 dose. The receptor was isolated from an adult who received the AZD1222 COVID-19 vaccine. CDR3 bases: TGTGCCAGTAGAAATGGTCCGGTACATAGCAATCAGCCCCAGCATTTT. This sequence encodes CASRNGPVHSNQPQHF.